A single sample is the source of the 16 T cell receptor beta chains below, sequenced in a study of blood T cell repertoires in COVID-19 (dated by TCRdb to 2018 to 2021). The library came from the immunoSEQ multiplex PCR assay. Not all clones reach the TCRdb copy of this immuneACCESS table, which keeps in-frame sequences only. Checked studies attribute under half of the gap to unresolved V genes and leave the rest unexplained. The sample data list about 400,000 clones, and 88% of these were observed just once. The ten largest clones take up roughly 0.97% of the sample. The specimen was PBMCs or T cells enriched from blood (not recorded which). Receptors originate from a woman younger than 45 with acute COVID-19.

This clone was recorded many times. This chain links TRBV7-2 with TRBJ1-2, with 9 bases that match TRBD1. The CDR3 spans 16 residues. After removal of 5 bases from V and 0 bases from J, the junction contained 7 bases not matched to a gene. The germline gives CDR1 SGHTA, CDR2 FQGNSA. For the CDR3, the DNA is TGTGCCAGCAGCAGGTCGCGGGACAGGGCTAACTATGGCTACACCTTC. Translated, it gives CASSRSRDRANYGYTF.

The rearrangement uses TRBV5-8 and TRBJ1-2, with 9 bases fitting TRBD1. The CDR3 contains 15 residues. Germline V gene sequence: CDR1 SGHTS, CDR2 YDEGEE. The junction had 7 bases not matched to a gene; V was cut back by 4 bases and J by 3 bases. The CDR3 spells CASSEGQGYDYGYTF. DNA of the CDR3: TGTGCCAGCAGCGAGGGACAGGGTTATGACTATGGCTACACCTTC.

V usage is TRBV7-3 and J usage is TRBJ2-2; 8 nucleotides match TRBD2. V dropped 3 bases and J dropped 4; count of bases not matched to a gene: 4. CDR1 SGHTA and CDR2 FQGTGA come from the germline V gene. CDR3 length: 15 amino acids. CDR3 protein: CASSLTSVITGELFF. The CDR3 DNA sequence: TGTGCCAGCAGCTTGACTAGCGTAATCACCGGGGAGCTGTTTTTT.

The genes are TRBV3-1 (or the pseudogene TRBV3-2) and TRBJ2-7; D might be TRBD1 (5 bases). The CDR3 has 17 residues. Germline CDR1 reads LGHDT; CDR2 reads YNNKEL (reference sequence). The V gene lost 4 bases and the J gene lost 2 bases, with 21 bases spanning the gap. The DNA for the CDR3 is TGTGCCAGCAGCCCCGGAGCCGACAGCGCCCAGACCTACGAGCAGTACTTC. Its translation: CASSPGADSAQTYEQYF.

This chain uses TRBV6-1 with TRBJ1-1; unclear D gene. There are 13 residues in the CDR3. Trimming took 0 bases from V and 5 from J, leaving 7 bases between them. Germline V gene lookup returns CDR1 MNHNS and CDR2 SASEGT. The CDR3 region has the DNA TGTGCCAGCAGTGAAGCTGGGCTTACTGAAGCTTTCTTT. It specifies CASSEAGLTEAFF.

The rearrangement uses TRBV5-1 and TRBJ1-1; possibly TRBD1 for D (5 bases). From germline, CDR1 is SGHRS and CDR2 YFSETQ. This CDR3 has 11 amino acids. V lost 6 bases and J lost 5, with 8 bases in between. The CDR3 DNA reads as TGCGCCAGCACGGGGGTGACTGAAGCTTTCTTT. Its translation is CASTGVTEAFF.

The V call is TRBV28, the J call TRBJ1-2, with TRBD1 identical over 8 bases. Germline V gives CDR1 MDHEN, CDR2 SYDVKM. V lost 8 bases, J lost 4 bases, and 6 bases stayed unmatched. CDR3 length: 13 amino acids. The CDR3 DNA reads TGTGCCAGCCTACAGGGGGGTGGCTATGGCTACACCTTC. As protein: CASLQGGGYGYTF.

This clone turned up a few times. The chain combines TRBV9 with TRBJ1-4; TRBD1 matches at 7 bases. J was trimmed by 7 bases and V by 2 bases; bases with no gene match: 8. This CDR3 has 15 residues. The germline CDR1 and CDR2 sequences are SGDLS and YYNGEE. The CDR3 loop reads CASSVGTASFEKLFF. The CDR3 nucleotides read TGTGCCAGCAGCGTCGGGACAGCATCTTTTGAAAAACTGTTTTTT.

CDR3 loop: CASSAQSVGGFLLHF. The DNA of the CDR3 is TGTGCCAGCAGTGCGCAGTCGGTAGGGGGATTTCTCCTCCACTTT. The chain links TRBV25-1 to TRBJ1-6; TRBD1 is a possible D gene (6 bases). V lost 4 bases and J 15 bases, leaving 22 bases between the germline ends. Germline V gene sequence: CDR1 MGHDK, CDR2 SYGVNS. This CDR3 comprises 15 residues.

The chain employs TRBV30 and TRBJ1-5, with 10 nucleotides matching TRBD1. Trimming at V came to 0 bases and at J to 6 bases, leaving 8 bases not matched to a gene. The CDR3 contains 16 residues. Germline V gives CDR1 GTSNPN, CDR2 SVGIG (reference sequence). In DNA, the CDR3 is TGTGCCTGGAGTGTCGTCGGGACAGGGGTCGGTCAGCCCCAGCATTTT. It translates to CAWSVVGTGVGQPQHF.

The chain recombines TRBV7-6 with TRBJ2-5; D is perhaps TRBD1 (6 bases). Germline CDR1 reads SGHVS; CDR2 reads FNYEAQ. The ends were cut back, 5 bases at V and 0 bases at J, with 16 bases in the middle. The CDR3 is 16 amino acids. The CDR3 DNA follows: TGTGCCAGCAGCGCCAAGCCCGGGACACACCAAGAGACCCAGTACTTC. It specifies CASSAKPGTHQETQYF. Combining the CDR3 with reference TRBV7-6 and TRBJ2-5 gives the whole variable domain GAGVSQSPRYKVTKRGQDVALRCDPISGHVSLYWYRQALGQGPEFLTYFNYEAQQDKSGLPNDRFSAERPEGSISTLTIQRTEQRDSAMYRCASSAKPGTHQETQYFGPGTRLLVL.

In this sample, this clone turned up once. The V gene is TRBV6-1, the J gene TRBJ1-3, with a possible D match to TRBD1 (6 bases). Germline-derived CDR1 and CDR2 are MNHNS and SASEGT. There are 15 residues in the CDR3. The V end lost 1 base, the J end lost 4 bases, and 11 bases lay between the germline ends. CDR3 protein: CASSEVRGQGNTIYF. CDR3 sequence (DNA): TGTGCCAGCAGTGAAGTCAGGGGTCAGGGAAACACCATATATTTT.

The CDR3 DNA reads as TGCGCCAGCAGCCAAGTACAGGGGGATCAGCCCCAGCATTTT. Translating gives CASSQVQGDQPQHF. The chain uses TRBV4-1 and TRBJ1-5; 8 nucleotides line up with TRBD1. The CDR3 consists of 14 residues. Germline CDR1 and CDR2: MGHRA and YSYEKL. V dropped 1 base and J dropped 5; count of bases not matched to a gene: 1.

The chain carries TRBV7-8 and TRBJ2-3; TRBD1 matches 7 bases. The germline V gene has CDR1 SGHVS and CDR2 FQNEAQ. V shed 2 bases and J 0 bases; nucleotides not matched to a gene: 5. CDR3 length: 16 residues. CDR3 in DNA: TGTGCCAGCAGCTTACTATGGGACAGCAGCACAGATACGCAGTATTTT. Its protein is CASSLLWDSSTDTQYF.

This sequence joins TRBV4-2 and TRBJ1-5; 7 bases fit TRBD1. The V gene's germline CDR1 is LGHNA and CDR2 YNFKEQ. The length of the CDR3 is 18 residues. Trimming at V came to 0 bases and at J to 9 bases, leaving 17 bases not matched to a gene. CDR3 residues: CASSQELPGRGMSGPQHF. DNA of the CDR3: TGTGCCAGCAGCCAAGAACTTCCGGGCAGGGGGATGTCCGGGCCCCAGCATTTT.

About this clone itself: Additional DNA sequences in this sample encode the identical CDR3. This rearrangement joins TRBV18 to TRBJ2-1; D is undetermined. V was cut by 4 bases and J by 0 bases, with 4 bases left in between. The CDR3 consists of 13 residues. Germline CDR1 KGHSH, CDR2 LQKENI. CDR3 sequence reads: CASSLSSYNEQFF. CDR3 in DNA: TGTGCCAGCTCACTTAGCTCCTACAATGAGCAGTTCTTC.